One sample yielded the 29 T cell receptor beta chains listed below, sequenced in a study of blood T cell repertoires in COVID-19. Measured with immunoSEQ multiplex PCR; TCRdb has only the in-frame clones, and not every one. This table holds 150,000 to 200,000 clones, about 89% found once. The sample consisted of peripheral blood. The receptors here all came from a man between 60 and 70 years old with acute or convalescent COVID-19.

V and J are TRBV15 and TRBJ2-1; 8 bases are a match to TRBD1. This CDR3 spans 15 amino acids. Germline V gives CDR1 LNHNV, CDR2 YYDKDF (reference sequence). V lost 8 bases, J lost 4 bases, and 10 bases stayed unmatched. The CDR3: CATRAGQGIYNEQFF. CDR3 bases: TGTGCCACCCGTGCAGGACAGGGTATATACAATGAGCAGTTCTTC.

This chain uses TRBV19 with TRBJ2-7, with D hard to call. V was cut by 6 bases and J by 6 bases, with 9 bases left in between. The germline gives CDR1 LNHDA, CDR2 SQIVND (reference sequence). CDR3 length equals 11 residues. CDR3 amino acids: CASSPGGEQYF. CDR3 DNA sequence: TGTGCCAGTAGCCCGGGTGGCGAGCAGTACTTC.

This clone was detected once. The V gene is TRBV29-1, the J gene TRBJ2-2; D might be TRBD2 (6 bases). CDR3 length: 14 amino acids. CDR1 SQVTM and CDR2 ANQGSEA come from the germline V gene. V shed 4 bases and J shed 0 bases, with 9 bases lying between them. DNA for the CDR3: TGCAGCGTTGGAGGCGGGGCGAACACCGGGGAGCTGTTTTTT. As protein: CSVGGGANTGELFF.

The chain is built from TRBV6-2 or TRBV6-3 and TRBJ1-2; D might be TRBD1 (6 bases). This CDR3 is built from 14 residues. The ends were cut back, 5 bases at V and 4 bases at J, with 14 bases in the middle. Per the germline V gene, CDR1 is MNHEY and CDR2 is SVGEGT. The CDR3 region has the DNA TGTGCCAGCAGTACCGGACAGTTAGGCTATGGCTACACCTTC. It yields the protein CASSTGQLGYGYTF.

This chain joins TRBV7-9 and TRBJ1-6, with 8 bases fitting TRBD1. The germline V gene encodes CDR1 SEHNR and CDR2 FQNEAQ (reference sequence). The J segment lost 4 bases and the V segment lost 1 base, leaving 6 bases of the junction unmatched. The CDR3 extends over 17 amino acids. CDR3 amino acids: CASSLGAGGGYNSPLHF. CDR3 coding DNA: TGTGCCAGCAGCTTAGGGGCAGGGGGCGGTTATAATTCACCCCTCCACTTT. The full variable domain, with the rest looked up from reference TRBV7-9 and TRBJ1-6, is DTGVSQNPRHKITKRGQNVTFRCDPISEHNRLYWYRQTLGQGPEFLTYFQNEAQLEKSRLLSDRFSAERPKGSFSTLEIQRTEQGDSAMYLCASSLGAGGGYNSPLHFGNGTRLTVT.

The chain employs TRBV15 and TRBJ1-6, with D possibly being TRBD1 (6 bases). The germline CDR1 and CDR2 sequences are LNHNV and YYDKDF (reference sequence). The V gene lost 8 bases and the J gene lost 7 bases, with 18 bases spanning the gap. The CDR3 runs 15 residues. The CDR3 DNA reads TGTGCCACCCATGATGGGGGGGCGCGGAATTCACCCCTCCACTTT. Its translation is CATHDGGARNSPLHF.

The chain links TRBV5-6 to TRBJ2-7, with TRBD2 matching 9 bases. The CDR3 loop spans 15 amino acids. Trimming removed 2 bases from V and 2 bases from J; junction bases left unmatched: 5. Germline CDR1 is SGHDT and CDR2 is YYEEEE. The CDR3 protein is CASSFGGGAAYEQYF. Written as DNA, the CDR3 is TGTGCCAGCAGCTTCGGCGGGGGGGCTGCCTACGAGCAGTACTTC.

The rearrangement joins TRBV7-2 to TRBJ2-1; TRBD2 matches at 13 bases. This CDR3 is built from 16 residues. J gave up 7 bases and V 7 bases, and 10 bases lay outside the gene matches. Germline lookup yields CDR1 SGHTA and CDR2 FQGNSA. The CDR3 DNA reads TGTGCCAGCATCTTTACGGGACTAGCGGGGAGGAATGAGCAGTTCTTC. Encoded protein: CASIFTGLAGRNEQFF.

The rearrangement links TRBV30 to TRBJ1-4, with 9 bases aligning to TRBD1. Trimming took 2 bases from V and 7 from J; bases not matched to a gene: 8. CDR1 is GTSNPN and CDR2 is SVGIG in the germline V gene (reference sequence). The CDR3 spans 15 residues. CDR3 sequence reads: CAWSSTGGAPEKLFF. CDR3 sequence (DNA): TGTGCCTGGAGTTCGACAGGGGGGGCCCCTGAAAAACTGTTTTTT.

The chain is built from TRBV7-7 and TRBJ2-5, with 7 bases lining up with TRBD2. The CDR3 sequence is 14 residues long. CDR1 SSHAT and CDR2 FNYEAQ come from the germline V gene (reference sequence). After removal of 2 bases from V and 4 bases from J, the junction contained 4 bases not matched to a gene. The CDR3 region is CASSLTGGRETQYF. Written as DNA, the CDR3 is TGTGCCAGCAGCTTAACGGGGGGTAGAGAGACCCAGTACTTC.

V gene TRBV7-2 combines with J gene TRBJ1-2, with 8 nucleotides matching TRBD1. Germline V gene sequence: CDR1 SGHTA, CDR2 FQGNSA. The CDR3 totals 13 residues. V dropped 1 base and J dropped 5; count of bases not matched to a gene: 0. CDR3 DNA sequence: TGTGCCAGCAGCTTAGACAGGGGGTATGGCTACACCTTC. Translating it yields CASSLDRGYGYTF.

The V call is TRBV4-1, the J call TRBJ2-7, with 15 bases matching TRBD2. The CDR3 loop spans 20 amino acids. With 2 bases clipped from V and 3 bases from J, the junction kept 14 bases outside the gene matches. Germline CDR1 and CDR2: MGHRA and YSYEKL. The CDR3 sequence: CASSQPSRGLAGGKDYEQYF. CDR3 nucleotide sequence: TGCGCCAGCAGCCAACCCTCGAGGGGACTAGCGGGGGGAAAGGACTACGAGCAGTACTTC.

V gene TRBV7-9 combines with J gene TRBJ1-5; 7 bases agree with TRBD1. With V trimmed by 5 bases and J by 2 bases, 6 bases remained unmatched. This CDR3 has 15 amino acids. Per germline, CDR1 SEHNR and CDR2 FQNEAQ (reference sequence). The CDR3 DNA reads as TGTGCCAGCAGCCACGGACAGGCGGGCAATCAGCCCCAGCATTTT. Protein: CASSHGQAGNQPQHF.

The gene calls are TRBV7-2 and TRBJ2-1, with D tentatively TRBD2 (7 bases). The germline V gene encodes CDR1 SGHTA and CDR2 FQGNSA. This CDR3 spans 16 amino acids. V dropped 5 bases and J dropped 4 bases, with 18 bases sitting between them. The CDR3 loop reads CASSQVARGAYNEQFF. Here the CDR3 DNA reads TGTGCCAGCAGCCAGGTGGCACGGGGGGCTTACAATGAGCAGTTCTTC.

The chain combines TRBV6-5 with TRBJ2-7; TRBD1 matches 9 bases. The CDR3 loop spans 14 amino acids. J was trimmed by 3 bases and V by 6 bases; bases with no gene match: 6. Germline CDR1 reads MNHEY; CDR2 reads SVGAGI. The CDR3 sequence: CASRRGTGNYEQYF. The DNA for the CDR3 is TGTGCCAGCAGACGAGGGACAGGGAACTACGAGCAGTACTTC.

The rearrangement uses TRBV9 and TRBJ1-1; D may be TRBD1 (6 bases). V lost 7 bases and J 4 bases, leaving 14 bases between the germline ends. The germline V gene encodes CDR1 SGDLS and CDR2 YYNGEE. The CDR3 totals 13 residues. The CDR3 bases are TGTGCCAGCTCTGGGGGCTTGAGCACTGAAGCTTTCTTT. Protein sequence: CASSGGLSTEAFF.

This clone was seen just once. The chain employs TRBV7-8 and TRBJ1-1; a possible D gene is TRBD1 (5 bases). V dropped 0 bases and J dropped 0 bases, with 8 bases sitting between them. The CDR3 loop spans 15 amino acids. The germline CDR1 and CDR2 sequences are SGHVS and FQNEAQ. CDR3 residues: CASSLAAGLNTEAFF. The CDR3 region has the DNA TGTGCCAGCAGCTTAGCGGCAGGGTTGAACACTGAAGCTTTCTTT.

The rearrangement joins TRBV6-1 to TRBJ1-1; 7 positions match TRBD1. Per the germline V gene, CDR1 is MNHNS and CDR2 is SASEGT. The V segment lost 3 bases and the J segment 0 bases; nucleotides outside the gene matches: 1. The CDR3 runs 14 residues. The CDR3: CASSEDRMNTEAFF. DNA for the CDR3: TGTGCCAGCAGTGAGGACAGGATGAACACTGAAGCTTTCTTT.

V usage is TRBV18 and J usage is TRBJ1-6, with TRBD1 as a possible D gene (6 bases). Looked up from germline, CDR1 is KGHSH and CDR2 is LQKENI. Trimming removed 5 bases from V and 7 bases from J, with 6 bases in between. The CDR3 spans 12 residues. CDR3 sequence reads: CASSTGNSPLHF. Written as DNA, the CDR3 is TGTGCCAGCTCAACAGGGAATTCACCCCTCCACTTT.

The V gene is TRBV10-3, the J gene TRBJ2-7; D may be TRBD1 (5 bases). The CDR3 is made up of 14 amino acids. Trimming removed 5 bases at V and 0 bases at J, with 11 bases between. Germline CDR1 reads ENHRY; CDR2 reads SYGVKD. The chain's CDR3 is CAISQQVNSYEQYF. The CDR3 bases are TGTGCCATCAGTCAACAGGTAAACTCCTACGAGCAGTACTTC.

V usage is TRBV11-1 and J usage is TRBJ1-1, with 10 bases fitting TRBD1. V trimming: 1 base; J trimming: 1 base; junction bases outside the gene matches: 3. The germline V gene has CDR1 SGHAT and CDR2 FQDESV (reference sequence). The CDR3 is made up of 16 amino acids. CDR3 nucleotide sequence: TGTGCCAGCAGCTTAGGGGACAGGGGTCGGAACACTGAAGCTTTCTTT. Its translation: CASSLGDRGRNTEAFF.

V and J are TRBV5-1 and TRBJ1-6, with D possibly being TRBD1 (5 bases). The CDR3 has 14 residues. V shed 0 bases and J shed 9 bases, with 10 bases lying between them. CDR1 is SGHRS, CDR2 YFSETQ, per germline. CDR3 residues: CASSLATGGSPLHF. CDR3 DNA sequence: TGCGCCAGCAGCTTGGCCACAGGCGGTTCACCCCTCCACTTT.

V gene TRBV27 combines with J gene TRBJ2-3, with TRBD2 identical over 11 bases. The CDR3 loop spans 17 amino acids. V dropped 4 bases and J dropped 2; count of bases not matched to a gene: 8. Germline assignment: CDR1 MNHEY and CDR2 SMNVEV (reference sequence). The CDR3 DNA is TGTGCCAGCAGTTCCCGTCGACTAGCGGGGAACACAGATACGCAGTATTTT. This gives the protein CASSSRRLAGNTDTQYF.

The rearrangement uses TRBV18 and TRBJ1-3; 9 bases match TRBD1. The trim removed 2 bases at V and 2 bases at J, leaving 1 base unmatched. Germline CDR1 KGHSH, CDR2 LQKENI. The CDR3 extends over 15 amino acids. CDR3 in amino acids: CASSPWTGAGNTIYF. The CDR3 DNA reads TGTGCCAGCTCACCATGGACAGGGGCTGGAAACACCATATATTTT.

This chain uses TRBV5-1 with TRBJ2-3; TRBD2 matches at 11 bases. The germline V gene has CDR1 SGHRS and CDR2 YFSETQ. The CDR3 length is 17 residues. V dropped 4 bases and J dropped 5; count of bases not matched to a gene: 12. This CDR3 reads CASSPLRASGGIDTQYF. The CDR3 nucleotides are TGCGCCAGCAGCCCCTTACGCGCTAGCGGGGGGATAGATACGCAGTATTTT.

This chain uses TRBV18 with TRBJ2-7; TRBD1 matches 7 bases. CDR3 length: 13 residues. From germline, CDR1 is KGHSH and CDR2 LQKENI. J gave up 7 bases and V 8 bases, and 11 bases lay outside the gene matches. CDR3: CASADRVLGEQYF. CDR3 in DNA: TGTGCCAGCGCCGACAGGGTTTTGGGAGAGCAGTACTTC.

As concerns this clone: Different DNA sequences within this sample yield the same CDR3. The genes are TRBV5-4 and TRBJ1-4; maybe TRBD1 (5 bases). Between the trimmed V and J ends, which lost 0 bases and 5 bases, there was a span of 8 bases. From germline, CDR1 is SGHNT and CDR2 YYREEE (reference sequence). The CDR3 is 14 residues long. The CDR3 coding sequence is TGTGCCAGCAGCTTGGGGCAGGGAAATGAAAAACTGTTTTTT. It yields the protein CASSLGQGNEKLFF.

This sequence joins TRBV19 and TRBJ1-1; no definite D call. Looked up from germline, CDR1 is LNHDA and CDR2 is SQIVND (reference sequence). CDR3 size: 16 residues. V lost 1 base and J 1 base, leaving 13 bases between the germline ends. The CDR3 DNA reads TGTGCCAGTAGTATAGGCCTAGGCAGATCGAACACTGAAGCTTTCTTT. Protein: CASSIGLGRSNTEAFF.

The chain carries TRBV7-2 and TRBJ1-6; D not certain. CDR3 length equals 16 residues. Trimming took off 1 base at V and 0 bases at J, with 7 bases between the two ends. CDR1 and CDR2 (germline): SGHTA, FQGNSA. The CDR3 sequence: CASSLEYSSYNSPLHF. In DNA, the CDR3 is TGTGCCAGCAGCTTAGAGTACAGCTCCTATAATTCACCCCTCCACTTT.